The 29 T cell receptor beta chains below come from one sample, sequenced in a study of blood T cell repertoires in COVID-19. The method was immunoSEQ multiplex PCR; TCRdb's version includes in-frame clones alone and lacks a portion of them. In the table there are 150,000 to 200,000 clones, around 88% of which are singletons. Sequencing input: peripheral blood. The receptors were gathered from a woman in her 30s with acute or convalescent COVID-19.

The chain links TRBV18 to TRBJ2-6; tentative D call: TRBD1 (5 bases). Germline CDR1 is KGHSH and CDR2 is LQKENI. V lost 4 bases and J 2 bases, leaving 12 bases between the germline ends. This CDR3 is 16 amino acids long. DNA for the CDR3: TGTGCCAGCTCACTGCGTACAGGTACTGGGGCCAACGTCCTGACTTTC. It is translated as CASSLRTGTGANVLTF. Drawing the rest from reference TRBV18 and TRBJ2-6, the complete variable domain is NAGVMQNPRHLVRRRGQEARLRCSPMKGHSHVYWYRQLPEEGLKFMVYLQKENIIDESGMPKERFSAEFPKEGPSILRIQQVVRGDSAAYFCASSLRTGTGANVLTFGAGSRLTVL.

Turning to this clone: An end of the junction does not agree with germline; a read error may underlie this. J is TRBJ2-7 and V is TRBV6-1; D is possibly TRBD1 (6 bases). The CDR3 has 12 amino acids. CDR1 is MNHNS, CDR2 SASEGT, per germline. CDR3 protein: CASSESWTVTHF. The CDR3 region has the DNA TGTGCCAGCAGTGAAAGTTGGACAGTGACGCACTTC.

The rearrangement joins TRBV11-3 to TRBJ2-6, with D possibly matching TRBD1 (5 bases). V lost 1 base, J lost 1 base, and 5 bases lay in between. This CDR3 region has 15 residues. Looked up from germline, CDR1 is SGHNT and CDR2 is YENEEA. The CDR3 is CASSLAGSGANVLTF. DNA for the CDR3: TGTGCCAGCAGCTTAGCAGGGTCTGGGGCCAACGTCCTGACTTTC. Based on the CDR3 plus reference TRBV11-3 and TRBJ2-6, the full variable domain is EAGVVQSPRYKIIEKKQPVAFWCNPISGHNTLYWYLQNLGQGPELLIRYENEEAVDDSQLPKDRFSAERLKGVDSTLKIQPAELGDSAVYLCASSLAGSGANVLTFGAGSRLTVL.

This chain uses TRBV28 with TRBJ1-1; no definite D call. The CDR3 runs 12 residues. V gave up 5 bases and J gave up 8 bases, with 12 bases separating them. The germline gives CDR1 MDHEN, CDR2 SYDVKM. In DNA, the CDR3 is TGTGCCAGCAGTGTACCCCGCCGGGAAGCTTTCTTT. It translates to CASSVPRREAFF. Full variable domain (outside the CDR3, taken from reference TRBV28 and TRBJ1-1): DVKVTQSSRYLVKRTGEKVFLECVQDMDHENMFWYRQDPGLGLRLIYFSYDVKMKEKGDIPEGYSVSREKKERFSLILESASTNQTSMYLCASSVPRREAFFGQGTRLTVV.

The chain combines TRBV2 with TRBJ2-3; 10 nucleotides line up with TRBD1. V lost 5 bases to trimming and J lost 6 bases; unmatched junction nucleotides: 11. Germline-derived CDR1 and CDR2 are SNHLY and FYNNEI. CDR3 size: 16 residues. In nucleotides, the CDR3 is TGTGCCAGCAGTCCGGGACAGGGGCGCGGGAGGGATACGCAGTATTTT. Its protein is CASSPGQGRGRDTQYF.

The chain has TRBV18 and TRBJ2-5; no clear D. Germline V gene lookup returns CDR1 KGHSH and CDR2 LQKENI. The CDR3 extends over 12 amino acids. V was cut by 2 bases and J by 5 bases, with 6 bases left in between. CDR3 sequence reads: CASSPSSETQYF. The CDR3 DNA reads as TGTGCCAGCTCACCATCGAGTGAGACCCAGTACTTC.

CDR3 bases: TGTGCCAGCAGCTTTCTCCAGCGGGAAGGTGAGCAGTTCTTC. Translation gives CASSFLQREGEQFF. The rearrangement joins TRBV7-8 to TRBJ2-1; 7 nucleotides agree with TRBD2. V gave up 3 bases and J gave up 9 bases; unmatched junction bases: 8. The CDR3 has 14 amino acids. From germline, CDR1 is SGHVS and CDR2 FQNEAQ. Together with reference TRBV7-8 and TRBJ2-1, the CDR3 gives the full variable domain: GAGVSQSPRYKVAKRGQDVALRCDPISGHVSLFWYQQALGQGPEFLTYFQNEAQLDKSGLPSDRFFAERPEGSVSTLKIQRTQQEDSAVYLCASSFLQREGEQFFGPGTRLTVL.

The chain links TRBV13 to TRBJ2-3; 11 bases are shared with TRBD2. The germline V gene encodes CDR1 PRHDT and CDR2 FYEKMQ (reference sequence). V dropped 5 bases and J dropped 2; count of bases not matched to a gene: 6. The CDR3 has 16 residues. CDR3: CASSPRLAGHTDTQYF. For the CDR3, the DNA is TGTGCCAGCAGCCCCCGACTAGCGGGACACACAGATACGCAGTATTTT.

The chain uses TRBV9 and TRBJ2-3; D unresolved. Deletions cut 3 bases from V and 6 bases from J, with 11 bases between. The CDR3 has 13 amino acids. Germline V gene lookup returns CDR1 SGDLS and CDR2 YYNGEE. CDR3 in DNA: TGTGCCAGCAGCGAGCCCTTTGCCGATACGCAGTATTTT. Translating gives CASSEPFADTQYF. Combining the CDR3 with reference TRBV9 and TRBJ2-3 gives the whole variable domain DSGVTQTPKHLITATGQRVTLRCSPRSGDLSVYWYQQSLDQGLQFLIQYYNGEERAKGNILERFSAQQFPDLHSELNLSSLELGDSALYFCASSEPFADTQYFGPGTRLTVL.

This clone was detected only once. The rearrangement joins TRBV23-1 to TRBJ2-2, with 10 positions matching TRBD2. TRBV23-1 is an open reading frame, and its role is uncertain. CDR3 length equals 18 residues. The V gene end was trimmed by 0 bases and the J gene end by 3 bases; junction bases not matched to a gene: 7. The CDR3 sequence is CASSQSKREGRHTGELFF. The CDR3 bases are TGCGCCAGCAGTCAATCTAAGCGGGAGGGCCGACACACCGGGGAGCTGTTTTTT.

The chain employs TRBV24-1 and TRBJ2-1; D is perhaps TRBD2 (5 bases). V lost 0 bases and J 7 bases, leaving 12 bases between the germline ends. The CDR3 length is 15 residues. The V gene's germline CDR1 is KGHDR and CDR2 SFDVKD. The CDR3 spells CATSDLRGPGNEQFF. CDR3 in DNA: TGTGCCACCAGTGATTTGCGAGGGCCGGGGAATGAGCAGTTCTTC.

This chain joins TRBV28 and TRBJ1-5; D call uncertain. Germline V CDR1 and CDR2: MDHEN, SYDVKM. With 7 bases removed from V and 5 bases from J, the gap between germline ends came to 9 bases. The CDR3 contains 12 residues. This CDR3 reads CASNTPYQPQHF. CDR3 coding DNA: TGTGCCAGCAACACACCTTATCAGCCCCAGCATTTT.

V and J are TRBV24-1 and TRBJ2-1; TRBD2 agrees at 8 bases. The germline CDR1 and CDR2 sequences are KGHDR and SFDVKD. The CDR3 contains 12 residues. With V trimmed by 9 bases and J by 9 bases, 6 bases remained unmatched. CDR3 sequence: CATWVTSGEQFF. CDR3 nucleotide sequence: TGTGCCACCTGGGTTACTAGCGGTGAGCAGTTCTTC.

In this sample, this clone turned up once. The chain combines TRBV19 with TRBJ2-1, with 9 bases lining up with TRBD1. The CDR3 loop spans 14 amino acids. Trimming took 11 bases from V and 3 from J; bases not matched to a gene: 8. The germline gives CDR1 LNHDA, CDR2 SQIVND (reference sequence). CDR3 DNA sequence: TGTGCCCGACACAGGGGGCCCTTCTACAATGAGCAGTTCTTC. Protein product: CARHRGPFYNEQFF.

This clone was recorded a few times. V usage is TRBV2 and J usage is TRBJ2-3; no clear D gene. Germline V CDR1 and CDR2: SNHLY, FYNNEI. V lost 8 bases and J 6 bases, leaving 9 bases between the germline ends. The CDR3 runs to 11 residues. CDR3 region: CASRWRDTQYF. DNA for the CDR3: TGTGCCAGCCGGTGGCGGGATACGCAGTATTTT.

The chain employs TRBV30 and TRBJ2-3; a weak D match, TRBD2 (6 bases). V was trimmed by 8 bases and J by 0 bases, leaving 12 bases between them. Germline values: CDR1 GTSNPN, CDR2 SVGIG (reference sequence). CDR3 length: 13 amino acids. The CDR3 DNA reads as TGTGCCAGCGCCGGGACTAGCACAGATACGCAGTATTTT. It specifies CASAGTSTDTQYF.

The V gene is TRBV5-6, the J gene TRBJ2-1; a possible D gene is TRBD2 (6 bases). The CDR3 consists of 13 residues. V gave up 4 bases and J gave up 7 bases, with 12 bases separating them. Germline CDR1 SGHDT, CDR2 YYEEEE. The CDR3 coding sequence is TGTGCCAGCAGCCTCGGGAGTCGTAATGAGCAGTTCTTC. Translation gives CASSLGSRNEQFF.

This chain uses TRBV27 with TRBJ2-7; perhaps TRBD2 as D (6 bases). The CDR3 consists of 13 residues. Germline V gene lookup returns CDR1 MNHEY and CDR2 SMNVEV (reference sequence). V lost 5 bases and J lost 9, with 17 bases in between. This CDR3 is CASSPTGLPRQYF. The DNA for the CDR3 is TGTGCCAGCAGTCCGACGGGACTGCCGAGGCAGTACTTC.

V gene TRBV28 combines with J gene TRBJ2-5; tentatively, D is TRBD2 (5 bases). CDR3 size: 14 residues. V lost 9 bases and J lost 5, with 19 bases in between. The V gene's germline CDR1 is MDHEN and CDR2 SYDVKM. Here the CDR3 DNA reads TGTGCCAGTACCAAGGGAGACCTCCGCGAGACCCAGTACTTC. The encoded protein is CASTKGDLRETQYF.

The J gene is TRBJ2-7, the V gene TRBV5-1; 7 nucleotides match TRBD2. CDR1 and CDR2 (germline): SGHRS, YFSETQ. This CDR3 has 15 residues. V shed 4 bases and J 3 bases; nucleotides not matched to a gene: 10. Here the CDR3 DNA reads TGCGCCAGCAGCCATTCCCGACTAGCTGACTACGAGCAGTACTTC. Its translation is CASSHSRLADYEQYF.

This sequence joins TRBV30 and TRBJ1-5; D not certain. The V and J ends lost 5 bases and 5 bases respectively, with 16 bases between them. The CDR3 extends over 14 amino acids. Germline V gene data show CDR1 as GTSNPN and CDR2 as SVGIG (reference sequence). The CDR3 bases are TGTGCCTGGGACGTCGGGGTATTAGATCAGCCCCAGCATTTT. Translating gives CAWDVGVLDQPQHF. The full variable domain, in which reference TRBV30 and TRBJ1-5 provide the parts outside the CDR3, is SQTIHQWPATLVQPVGSPLSLECTVEGTSNPNLYWYRQAAGRGLQLLFYSVGIGQISSEVPQNLSASRPQDRQFILSSKKLLLSDSGFYLCAWDVGVLDQPQHFGDGTRLSIL.

The J gene is TRBJ1-3, the V gene TRBV5-1; 11 nucleotides match TRBD1. The ends lost 4 bases at V and 3 bases at J; junction bases unmatched: 9. CDR1 and CDR2 (germline): SGHRS, YFSETQ. The CDR3 has 17 residues. The CDR3 loop is CASSPVPGQGVGNTIYF. For the CDR3, the DNA is TGCGCCAGCAGCCCGGTACCGGGACAGGGGGTTGGAAACACCATATATTTT.

In DNA form, the CDR3 reads TGTGCCAGCAGCTTACGGGGCCTACGGGGGGAGCAGTACTTC. Protein: CASSLRGLRGEQYF. This chain connects TRBV7-2 to TRBJ2-7; D possibly corresponds to TRBD2 (6 bases). V gave up 2 bases and J gave up 7 bases, with 15 bases separating them. The CDR3 sequence is 14 residues long. From germline, CDR1 is SGHTA and CDR2 FQGNSA.

This rearrangement joins TRBV28 to TRBJ2-5; D is unclear. V dropped 3 bases and J dropped 4 bases, with 9 bases sitting between them. The CDR3 is 13 residues long. Germline V gives CDR1 MDHEN, CDR2 SYDVKM. CDR3 nucleotides: TGTGCCAGCAGTTTTTTGTCCCGAGAGACCCAGTACTTC. Amino acids: CASSFLSRETQYF.

About this clone: Its ends do not fully match the called genes, so a read error is possible. The V call is TRBV11-2, the J call TRBJ1-2; D remains ambiguous. The CDR3 is made up of 15 amino acids. Germline CDR1 SGHAT, CDR2 FQNNGV. The CDR3 DNA reads as TGTGCCAGCAGTTTAGATTGGCGGGAGAACTATGGCTACACCTTC. Translating it yields CASSLDWRENYGYTF.

The sample holds a few counts of this clone. The V and J genes are TRBV7-2 and TRBJ2-7, with D perhaps TRBD2 (5 bases). Trimming cost V 2 bases and J 2 bases, with 7 bases left between them. The length of the CDR3 is 13 residues. Germline CDR1 SGHTA, CDR2 FQGNSA. The CDR3 sequence: CASSLTEAYEQYF. As DNA, the CDR3 is TGTGCCAGCAGCTTAACGGAGGCCTACGAGCAGTACTTC.

This sequence joins TRBV3-1 (or the pseudogene TRBV3-2) and TRBJ2-2, with a possible D match to TRBD1 (5 bases). CDR3 size: 14 residues. Germline assignment: CDR1 LGHDT and CDR2 YNNKEL (reference sequence). Trimming pared 8 bases from V and 0 bases from J, leaving 10 bases between. The CDR3 loop reads CASGQGPNTGELFF. The CDR3, as DNA: TGTGCCAGCGGGCAGGGTCCGAACACCGGGGAGCTGTTTTTT.

The genes are TRBV28 and TRBJ2-1; 9 bases are shared with TRBD2. The junction had 15 bases not matched to a gene; V was cut back by 5 bases and J by 10 bases. In germline, CDR1 is MDHEN, CDR2 SYDVKM. CDR3 length: 16 amino acids. CDR3 sequence reads: CASSPWVAGAQEEQFF. DNA of the CDR3: TGTGCCAGCAGTCCCTGGGTAGCGGGAGCTCAAGAAGAGCAGTTCTTC.

CDR3 amino acids: CASSLGLAGVGSYNEQFF. The CDR3 DNA sequence: TGCGCCAGCAGCTTGGGGCTAGCGGGAGTTGGGTCCTACAATGAGCAGTTCTTC. The gene calls are TRBV5-1 and TRBJ2-1, with 10 positions matching TRBD2. The CDR3 consists of 18 residues. Germline trimming cut 0 bases from V and 1 base from J; bases unmatched to any gene: 7. Germline values: CDR1 SGHRS, CDR2 YFSETQ. The entire variable domain, with the rest obtained from reference TRBV5-1 and TRBJ2-1, is as follows: KAGVTQTPRYLIKTRGQQVTLSCSPISGHRSVSWYQQTPGQGLQFLFEYFSETQRNKGNFPGRFSGRQFSNSRSEMNVSTLELGDSALYLCASSLGLAGVGSYNEQFFGPGTRLTVL.